Sequencing of this T cell receptor (beta chain) was carried out in a study of T cell responses to AZD1222 COVID-19 vaccine (dated by TCRdb to about 2021). General notes on the study: Because spike-specific TCR depth and breadth did not differ between the two schedules, AZD1222 recipients who got a second dose at roughly 4 weeks were pooled with those who got a second dose at roughly 12 weeks. Trial participants were enrolled by age into 18-55, 56-69 and 70-plus year subgroups, with approximately 160, 26 and 62 TCR-sequenced participants respectively. A total of just over 230 trial participants underwent TCR sequencing, of whom about 200 had received two doses of AZD1222 and around 25 had received two doses of the MenACWY control vaccine. General findings and caveats noted by the study authors: After two AZD1222 doses, spike-specific TCR breadth and depth were significantly higher than at day 0 and than in MenACWY recipients. Because no day 14 peak-response samples were available, repertoires were characterized only after the peak T cell response. The 56-69-year group was small, and its depth increase did not reach significance, likely because of low power. Only six AZD1222 recipients were SARS-CoV-2 seropositive at baseline, limiting conclusions about previously exposed vaccinees. Vaccine-associated CD4 TCRs spanned the whole spike protein, with dominant responses in regions 160-218 and 743-854. Participants were mostly white British, with more females than males. The authors suggested clonal diversity may have been underestimated. Epitopes outside the regions mutated in the B.1.351 and B.1.1.7 variants were reportedly recognized by nearly half of the unique spike-specific TCRs.

Regarding this clone: It lacks a known antigen. No clone much larger than this one lies a single base away; base qualities are absent.

The CDR3 regions of human TCRbeta chains were analyzed by immunosequencing. The authors' analysis ran thus. TCRs in the repertoires were matched against a reference library of SARS-CoV-2-specific TCRs that had been generated with the MIRA antigen-specificity platform. Breadth was defined as the fraction of unique TCRs that were SARS-CoV-2-associated. Depth was defined as the fraction of total T cells that were SARS-CoV-2-associated. Each spike-specific TCR was assigned to its reactive spike region and to a CD4 or CD8 class using the MIRA data. Log10-transformed breadth and depth values were compared by one-way ANOVA with Sidak's multiple comparisons tests. This immuneACCESS table, as held by TCRdb, lists in-frame sequences with V and J called but not all clones. Of the missing ones, under half trace to an unresolved V gene in checked studies; the others have no known cause. The V and J calls and clone size were taken over from that table, and D and trimming were inferred from the DNA. The sample table shows 90,000 to 130,000 clones, and 70% to 90% are seen once. The ten largest clonotypes hold roughly 3% of the sample.

What this sample's time point label stands for: baseline before first vaccination. The vaccinee samples were drawn from two UK trials, COV001 and COV002, one of which was a single-blind randomized controlled phase 2/3 trial testing AZD1222 (ChAdOx1 nCoV-19) in healthy adults. For TCRbeta chain sequencing, PBMC samples were collected from trial participants at day 0 and at day 28 after the second dose. The receptor was isolated from an adult in good health. The specimen was peripheral blood, collected on day 0 of AZD1222 vaccination.

The CDR3 amino acid sequence is: CASRPVPGNTEAFF. Here is the DNA: TGTGCCAGCAGACCTGTCCCGGGAAACACTGAAGCTTTCTTT. The sequence is built from TRBV7-8 and TRBJ1-1; confidence is insufficient to name the D gene. The CDR3 runs 14 residues from the cysteine to the phenylalanine. Only the CDR3 part of the read is kept: 42 bases, read in frame from the first base. CDR1 and CDR2 were assigned from the germline V gene as SGHVS and FQNEAQ. V lost 6 bases and J lost 2 bases; the stretch between them is 13 bases long.